Listed here are 17 T cell receptor beta chains from one sample, sequenced in a study of shared clonotypes between healthy human individuals. Profiled with immunoSEQ multiplex PCR; TCRdb holds only in-frame clones, not every one. The sample consists of 2.5 million or so clones, around 90% of them appearing once. The sequencing input was naive CD4+ T cells sorted from blood. Regarding subset: CD45RA+ positively selected. These TCRs come from a man younger than 35 in good health.

The chain recombines TRBV18 with TRBJ2-5; the D is unclear. The CDR3 is made up of 13 amino acids. V gave up 3 bases and J gave up 5 bases, with 10 bases separating them. The germline gives CDR1 KGHSH, CDR2 LQKENI. CDR3 sequence reads: CASSPYQSETQYF. The CDR3 bases are TGTGCCAGCTCACCTTACCAGAGTGAGACCCAGTACTTC.

The chain links TRBV6-6 to TRBJ1-2, with D uncertain. Trimming shortened V by 2 bases and J by 1 base, and 8 bases separated the two germline ends. This CDR3 is built from 14 residues. Germline V gene sequence: CDR1 MNHNY, CDR2 SVGAGI (reference sequence). The CDR3 spells CASSYAHSNYGYTF. The CDR3 nucleotides are TGTGCCAGCAGTTACGCACACAGTAACTATGGCTACACCTTC.

The chain links TRBV7-2 to TRBJ2-7, with a possible D match to TRBD1 (5 bases). The CDR3 has 13 residues. Germline V gene data show CDR1 as SGHTA and CDR2 as FQGNSA. Trimming pared 9 bases from V and 2 bases from J, leaving 14 bases between. CDR3 loop: CASGAKGPYEQYF. The CDR3 DNA sequence: TGTGCCAGTGGGGCGAAAGGCCCCTACGAGCAGTACTTC.

V usage is TRBV4-1 and J usage is TRBJ2-1, with a tentative D call TRBD1 (6 bases). The CDR3 has 14 amino acids. Germline V gene data show CDR1 as MGHRA and CDR2 as YSYEKL. V lost 0 bases, J lost 9 bases, and 12 bases lay in between. CDR3 loop: CASSQDSQGIEQFF. CDR3 nucleotide sequence: TGCGCCAGCAGCCAAGATAGTCAGGGGATTGAGCAGTTCTTC.

For this clone: The identical CDR3 is also encoded by other nucleotide sequences in the sample. J is TRBJ1-6 and V is TRBV25-1; D uncertain. CDR1 and CDR2 from the germline V gene are MGHDK and SYGVNS. The CDR3 sequence is 13 residues long. Trimming took 2 bases from V and 6 from J, leaving 5 bases between them. The CDR3 reads CASSEPGNSPLHF. For the CDR3, the DNA is TGTGCCAGCAGTGAACCGGGTAATTCACCCCTCCACTTT.

The V gene is TRBV2, the J gene TRBJ1-6, with 7 nucleotides matching TRBD1. The CDR3 spans 14 residues. Trimming removed 8 bases from V and 7 bases from J; junction bases left unmatched: 8. The germline V gene has CDR1 SNHLY and CDR2 FYNNEI. The CDR3 DNA follows: TGTGCCAGCGGTAGGGACAGCTCGAATTCACCCCTCCACTTT. Amino acids: CASGRDSSNSPLHF. Together with reference TRBV2 and TRBJ1-6, the CDR3 gives the full variable domain: EPEVTQTPSHQVTQMGQEVILRCVPISNHLYFYWYRQILGQKVEFLVSFYNNEISEKSEIFDDQFSVERPDGSNFTLKIRSTKLEDSAMYFCASGRDSSNSPLHFGNGTRLTVT.

The chain links TRBV7-9 to TRBJ2-3; D is unclear. This CDR3 contains 14 residues. The V end was cut by 1 base, the J end by 2 bases, with 7 bases between. Germline-derived CDR1 and CDR2 are SEHNR and FQNEAQ (reference sequence). The CDR3 nucleotides read TGTGCCAGCAGCTTAGAGTCCTTCACAGATACGCAGTATTTT. This gives the protein CASSLESFTDTQYF.

This clone was counted once. The V call is TRBV12-5, the J call TRBJ2-2; 7 nucleotides agree with TRBD1. The CDR3 is made up of 14 amino acids. Germline V gene sequence: CDR1 LGHNT, CDR2 FRNRAP. V was pared by 5 bases and J by 4 bases, with 4 bases of the junction left unmatched. The CDR3 region is CASGRDSFTGELFF. The DNA of the CDR3 is TGTGCTAGTGGTCGGGACAGTTTCACCGGGGAGCTGTTTTTT.

The rearrangement uses TRBV5-3 and TRBJ2-7; no reliable D call. TRBV5-3 has ORF status, its function being uncertain. The CDR3 consists of 15 residues. Trimming took 4 bases from V and 0 from J, leaving 14 bases between them. The CDR3 region has the DNA TGTGCCAGAAGCCTAAACCGACTCCTCTCCTACGAGCAGTACTTC. Residues: CARSLNRLLSYEQYF.

CDR3 protein: CASSPPRDTGLEAFF. The DNA for the CDR3 is TGTGCCAGCAGCCCCCCCAGGGACACAGGGTTGGAAGCTTTCTTT. This chain joins TRBV21-1 and TRBJ1-1; TRBD1, as called in the table, went unchecked against the DNA. TRBV21-1 constitutes a pseudogene. The CDR3 length is 15 residues.

V usage is TRBV5-4 and J usage is TRBJ1-6; TRBD1 agrees at 9 bases. The V segment lost 4 bases and the J segment 1 base; nucleotides outside the gene matches: 9. This CDR3 has 18 amino acids. CDR1 is SGHNT, CDR2 YYREEE, per germline (reference sequence). In DNA, the CDR3 is TGTGCCAGCAGCGTCGGGACAGGGTTGGAATCCTATAATTCACCCCTCCACTTT. Its translation is CASSVGTGLESYNSPLHF.

The chain employs TRBV9 and TRBJ1-2; no definite D call. Looked up from germline, CDR1 is SGDLS and CDR2 is YYNGEE. The CDR3 length is 14 residues. The germline V and J ends were trimmed by 3 bases and 7 bases, with 16 bases remaining between them. CDR3 bases: TGTGCCAGCAGCGGCAGAGGGTTAGAGGGTGGCTACACCTTC. Protein product: CASSGRGLEGGYTF.

The chain joins TRBV21-1 to TRBJ2-2; the table's D gene call, TRBD1, was not cross checked with the DNA. TRBV21-1 is reported as a pseudogene. CDR3 length: 15 amino acids. The CDR3 DNA is TGTGCCAGCAGCAAATCGACAGGGGCCTCCGGGGAGCTGTTTTTT. Translating gives CASSKSTGASGELFF.

The chain is built from TRBV7-2 and TRBJ2-3, with a possible D match to TRBD1 (5 bases). Deletions cut 5 bases from V and 5 bases from J, with 11 bases between. CDR3 length: 13 residues. Per germline, CDR1 SGHTA and CDR2 FQGNSA. The CDR3 is CASSQGVQDTQYF. In nucleotides, the CDR3 is TGTGCCAGCAGCCAAGGGGTACAAGATACGCAGTATTTT.

The rearrangement uses TRBV21-1 and TRBJ1-1; the D call in the table, TRBD1, was not verified against the DNA. TRBV21-1 is flagged as a pseudogene. The CDR3 is 13 amino acids. CDR3 sequence: CASRGQRNTEAFF. The CDR3 coding sequence is TGTGCCAGCAGGGGACAGCGGAACACTGAAGCTTTCTTT.

The chain joins TRBV5-4 to TRBJ2-3; the D gene is possibly TRBD1 (7 bases). This CDR3 region has 15 residues. The V end was cut by 1 base, the J end by 3 bases, with 12 bases between. Per the germline V gene, CDR1 is SGHNT and CDR2 is YYREEE (reference sequence). The CDR3 DNA is TGTGCCAGCAGCTTGCTACAGGGGAGGACAGATACGCAGTATTTT. It encodes CASSLLQGRTDTQYF.

The chain carries TRBV10-3 and TRBJ2-3; no reliable D call. V was clipped by 0 bases and J by 6 bases, with 4 bases between them. The V gene's germline CDR1 is ENHRY and CDR2 SYGVKD. The CDR3 is 12 residues long. Here the CDR3 DNA reads TGTGCCATCAGTGAGTCGTGGGATACGCAGTATTTT. Translating it yields CAISESWDTQYF.